A selection of T cell receptor beta chains follows, all from one sample in a study of PD-1 blockade in classical Hodgkin lymphoma. Clones were sequenced by immunoSEQ multiplex PCR, and TCRdb holds only the in-frame ones, with some missing. The table has under 3,500 clones, approximately 80% seen once. The sequencing used CD8+ T cells from blood, collected before the fourth cycle of nivolumab. The receptors originated from a human donor with classical Hodgkin lymphoma. The CDR3 runs from the conserved cysteine through the conserved F or W. D genes are given only for firm matches. The size field is filled for only some rows; it gives once, few, many or a size class.

j_gene	v_gene	abundance	d_gene	CDR3nt	CDR3aa
TRBJ2-2	TRBV11-2	once	-	TGTGCCAGCAGCTTAGCTGTAAGCTCGTACACCGGGGAGCTGTTTTTT	CASSLAVSSYTGELFF
TRBJ1-2	TRBV19	-	TRBD1	TGTGCCAGTAGTATGTTGGGGACAGGGGAGAGCTATGGCTACACCTTC	CASSMLGTGESYGYTF
TRBJ2-5	TRBV27	-	-	TGTGCCAGCAGTACCGATCTGGGACTCCGAGAGACCCAGTACTTC	CASSTDLGLRETQYF
TRBJ2-7	TRBV5-4	-	TRBD2	TGTGCCAGCAGCCCATCTTTGCGGGAGGGCCTCTACGAGCAGTACTTC	CASSPSLREGLYEQYF
TRBJ2-2	TRBV27	-	-	TGTGCCAGCAGTTTAGTAGGTTTCGCGAACACCGGGGAGCTGTTTTTT	CASSLVGFANTGELFF
TRBJ2-1	TRBV7-5	-	-	TGTGTCATCGGGGACCGTCCTTACAATGAGCAGTTCTTC	CVIGDRPYNEQFF
TRBJ1-1	TRBV20-1	-	-	TGCAGTGCAAAAGACAGTCATGAAGCTTTCTTT	CSAKDSHEAFF
TRBJ1-1	TRBV21-1	-	-	TGTGCCAGCAGCACCAGAGACAGGAACACTGAAGCTTTCTTT	CASSTRDRNTEAFF
TRBJ2-7	TRBV27	-	-	TGTGCCAGCAGCCCCCGGACCAACCACAGGTACGAGCAGTACTTC	CASSPRTNHRYEQYF
TRBJ1-3	TRBV2	-	-	TGTGCCAGCACATCCCTGGACCCTGGCTCTGGAAACACCATATATTTT	CASTSLDPGSGNTIYF
TRBJ2-3	TRBV7-9	-	TRBD1	TGTGCCAGCAGCTTAGACAGGACAGGGGGGGCCGATACGCAGTATTTT	CASSLDRTGGADTQYF
TRBJ2-7	TRBV5-4	-	-	TGTGCCAGCAGCTCGGGTCGGGGAACCTACGAGCAGTACTTC	CASSSGRGTYEQYF
TRBJ2-7	TRBV2	-	-	TGTGCCAGCCCGCTCGGGCTTACCAGGAACGAGCAGTACTTC	CASPLGLTRNEQYF
TRBJ2-5	TRBV7-3	-	TRBD2	TGTGCCAGCAGCTCAACTAGCGGGGTTGGGGAGACCCAGTACTTC	CASSSTSGVGETQYF
TRBJ1-3	TRBV9	-	-	TGTGCCAGCAGCCCAGCGGGGACCTCTGGAAACACCATATATTTT	CASSPAGTSGNTIYF
TRBJ1-2	TRBV11-2	-	-	TGTGCCAGCAGCCCGATCACCGGGGCCAGCGGCTATGGCTACACCTTC	CASSPITGASGYGYTF
TRBJ2-1	TRBV7-6	-	-	TGTGCCAGCAGCTACAGGGAGGGGAATGAGCAGTTCTTC	CASSYREGNEQFF
TRBJ2-5	TRBV30	-	-	TGTGCCTGGAGCGTACTCGACCAAGAGACCCAGTACTTC	CAWSVLDQETQYF
TRBJ2-5	TRBV27	-	-	TGTGCCAGCAGTTTACATGGGGCGCGGGAGACCCAGTACTTC	CASSLHGARETQYF
TRBJ1-5	TRBV28	few	TRBD1	TGTGCCAGCAGTTTAGAAGACGGGACAGGGGCCTGGAATCAGCCCCAGCATTTT	CASSLEDGTGAWNQPQHF
TRBJ2-2	TRBV6-1	-	-	TGTGCCAGCAGTACCATAGCCGGGGAGCTGTTTTTT	CASSTIAGELFF
TRBJ2-1	TRBV28	-	-	TGTGCCAGCAGTTTACCTACCGTCCAGGTTAACAATGAGCAGTTCTTC	CASSLPTVQVNNEQFF
TRBJ2-3	TRBV7-9	-	TRBD1	TGTGCCAGCACCGTGACAGGGGGCGGCACAGATACGCAGTATTTT	CASTVTGGGTDTQYF
TRBJ1-4	TRBV9	-	-	TGTGCCAGCAGCGTAGGGTCGGGAGGACAGCTGTTTTTT	CASSVGSGGQLFF
TRBJ1-4	TRBV6-1	-	-	TGTGCCAGCAATTTACAGGGTTGGAATGAAAAACTGTTTTTT	CASNLQGWNEKLFF
TRBJ1-1	TRBV10-3	-	-	TGTGCCATCAGTGAGTGGGGGGAGAACACTGAAGCTTTCTTT	CAISEWGENTEAFF
TRBJ2-7	TRBV15	-	TRBD1	TGTGCCACCAGCAGATGGGGGACAGGGTACGAGCAGTACTTC	CATSRWGTGYEQYF
TRBJ1-2	TRBV25-1	-	-	TGTGCCAGCAGTGACAGGGCGGACTATGGCTACACCTTC	CASSDRADYGYTF
TRBJ1-1	TRBV7-8	few	-	TGTGCCAGCAGCCTGACGGGGCCGGGGGCTGAAGCTTTCTTT	CASSLTGPGAEAFF
TRBJ2-7	TRBV7-6	-	TRBD1	TGTGCCAGCAGCTTAGGGACAGGCTACGAGCAGTACTTC	CASSLGTGYEQYF
TRBJ2-1	TRBV4-3	large	-	TGCGCCAGCAGCCAAGACGGGAGCTCCTACAATGAGCAGTTCTTC	CASSQDGSSYNEQFF
TRBJ2-7	TRBV5-5	-	TRBD1	TGTGCCAGCAGCTTGTGGTCGTACAGGGGCTCCGAGCAGTACTTC	CASSLWSYRGSEQYF
TRBJ2-3	TRBV27	-	-	TGTGCCAGCAGTTGGGGAAGGGCTGAAGATACGCAGTATTTT	CASSWGRAEDTQYF
TRBJ2-1	TRBV7-9	-	-	TGTGCCAGCAGCTTATACCCGGGCGTCGGGGGGCTAAGCGAGCAGTTCTTC	CASSLYPGVGGLSEQFF
TRBJ1-2	TRBV9	-	TRBD1	TGTGCCAGCAGCGTAGATCCGGGGACAGAGGTCGGCTATGGCTACACCTTC	CASSVDPGTEVGYGYTF
TRBJ2-3	TRBV6-5	once	-	TGTGCCAGCAGCCCACAAGGCTCTAGCACAGATACGCAGTATTTT	CASSPQGSSTDTQYF
TRBJ2-7	TRBV27	few	TRBD2	TGTGCCAGCAGTTTAAGCAGCGGGGCAGCCTACGAGCAGTACTTC	CASSLSSGAAYEQYF
TRBJ2-2	TRBV5-1	-	-	TGCGCCAGCAACAGGGAGAACACCGGGGAGCTGTTTTTT	CASNRENTGELFF
TRBJ2-1	TRBV27	-	TRBD2	TGTGCCAGCAGTTTAAATTCGGGACTAGCGGTCCTCAATGAGCAGTTCTTC	CASSLNSGLAVLNEQFF
TRBJ1-4	TRBV15	-	-	TGTGCCACCAGCAGAGCCAGGGAGTATGAAAAACTGTTTTTT	CATSRAREYEKLFF
TRBJ2-7	TRBV9	once	TRBD1	TGTGCCAGCAGCGCCTCCCGGGACAGGGGTAACGAGCAGTACTTC	CASSASRDRGNEQYF
TRBJ2-2	TRBV5-6	-	-	TGTGCCAGCAGCTTGGGCGCAGGGCGAACCGGGGAGCTGTTTTTT	CASSLGAGRTGELFF
TRBJ2-7	TRBV30	-	TRBD1	TGTGCCTCCGGGACAGGGAGCGAGCAGTACTTC	CASGTGSEQYF
TRBJ1-3	TRBV4-3	-	-	TGCGCCAGCAGCCAAGATCCCACGGTTGGAAACACCATATATTTT	CASSQDPTVGNTIYF
TRBJ2-7	TRBV5-1	-	TRBD1	TGCGCCAGCAGCTTGGATAAGGACAGGGGCTCTTACGAGCAGTACTTC	CASSLDKDRGSYEQYF
TRBJ1-1	TRBV7-8	large	-	TGTGCCAGCAGCCCTGGTGGGGCTGACACTGAAGCTTTCTTT	CASSPGGADTEAFF
TRBJ1-2	TRBV5-4	-	-	TGTGCCAGCAGCTTGATCTGGAGCTATGGCTACACCTTC	CASSLIWSYGYTF
TRBJ2-7	TRBV27	once	-	TGTGCCAGCAGTTTATCGGCGACAGGTTCCTACGAGCAGTACTTC	CASSLSATGSYEQYF
TRBJ1-2	TRBV29-1	-	-	TGCAGCGTTGAAGACACACAAGGCCTAACCTTC	CSVEDTQGLTF